This entry lists 5 T cell receptor beta chains sequenced from one sample in a study of shared clonotypes between healthy human individuals. The data were produced by immunoSEQ multiplex PCR, yet TCRdb's version contains in-frame clones alone and is incomplete. The sample holds approximately 2.4 million clones, approximately 95% seen once. Source material: naive CD4+ T cells sorted from blood. Subset in this sample: CD45RA+ positively selected. The receptors come from a man between 18 and 35 years old in good health.

The chain couples TRBV28 to TRBJ1-1, with unresolved D. V dropped 6 bases and J dropped 0 bases, with 14 bases sitting between them. Germline values: CDR1 MDHEN, CDR2 SYDVKM. The CDR3 has 15 residues. The CDR3 loop is CASRGLGLMNTEAFF. The CDR3, as DNA: TGTGCCAGCAGGGGTCTGGGCCTTATGAACACTGAAGCTTTCTTT.

This clone was seen just once. The V call is TRBV9, the J call TRBJ2-5; 8 nucleotides line up with TRBD2. Losses at the gene ends were 0 bases for V and 2 bases for J; bases not matched to a gene: 6. The CDR3 consists of 16 residues. Germline V gene lookup returns CDR1 SGDLS and CDR2 YYNGEE. DNA for the CDR3: TGTGCCAGCAGCGTAGGTGCTAGCGGGCCACAAGAGACCCAGTACTTC. It is translated as CASSVGASGPQETQYF.

The chain uses TRBV28 and TRBJ2-6, with unresolved D. Germline V CDR1 and CDR2: MDHEN, SYDVKM. The length of the CDR3 is 13 residues. With 5 bases removed from V and 2 bases from J, the gap between germline ends came to 4 bases. In DNA form, the CDR3 reads TGTGCCAGCAGTGCGGCTGGGGCCAACGTCCTGACTTTC. Translating it yields CASSAAGANVLTF.

In this sample, this clone turned up once. This chain uses TRBV11-1 with TRBJ2-5; 7 nucleotides agree with TRBD1. V lost 1 base and J lost 4; bases outside the gene matches: 3. The CDR3 is 14 amino acids. Germline V gene sequence: CDR1 SGHAT, CDR2 FQDESV (reference sequence). CDR3 nucleotide sequence: TGTGCCAGCAGCTTAGAAGGGGGCCGAGAGACCCAGTACTTC. The encoded protein is CASSLEGGRETQYF.

The V and J genes are TRBV6-5 and TRBJ1-2, with TRBD1 as a possible D gene (5 bases). The CDR3 loop spans 13 amino acids. Germline assignment: CDR1 MNHEY and CDR2 SVGAGI. Between the trimmed V and J ends, which lost 7 bases and 0 bases, there was a span of 9 bases. The CDR3 DNA reads TGTGCCAGCACCCTGGACACTAACTATGGCTACACCTTC. It specifies CASTLDTNYGYTF.